The entry below gives a single TCR beta chain sequence along with its context. This clone was seen a few times. Its antigen is unknown. Base quality data are lacking; no much larger clone is found one base away. This record belongs to a study of cytotoxic CD8 clonotypes in ibrutinib-treated CLL (dated by TCRdb to 2020 to 2023). Regarding the complete study: The cohort included some 14 treatment-naive and some twelve relapsed/refractory patients; 17 were IGHV unmutated. The response samples were drawn at a median of roughly eleven months into treatment, with a range of roughly 6 to 36 months. Cryopreserved peripheral blood mononuclear cells were obtained prior to treatment, at the time of response, and at either disease progression or sustained remission. Every remission and progressive disease sample was obtained while ibrutinib was still being received by the patients. Samples averaged roughly 260,000 productive templates and tens of thousands of productive rearrangements. Of the approximately 94 people in the trial, roughly 27 had longitudinal samples available. Responses were partial in some 24 patients and complete in 2; after median approximately 66 months follow-up, around 15 stayed in remission and roughly twelve progressed. Study-wide conclusions, independent of this receptor: At baseline, clonality was higher than in age-matched healthy donors and showed a strong correlation with circulating CD8+ T-cell counts. Sampling times were not matched between patients in sustained remission and patients whose disease was progressing, and lymph node repertoires were not examined. Public clonotypes were rare and either shrank or stayed stable during treatment, and the rise in clonality at ibrutinib response reflected expansion of private clonotypes. An increase in clonality was observed at ibrutinib response, with clonality remaining stable during sustained remission and falling back toward baseline at progression.

The goal of deep resolution MiSeq sequencing was a depth between 1 in 1 million and 1 in 200,000 T cells, and coverage averaged 10x per clonotype. TCR beta libraries were generated with the immunoSEQ hsTCRB Kit. The source study handled its data this way. ImmunoSEQ Data Assistant and ImmunoSEQ Analyzer were used for data analysis, and V, D and J genes were assigned according to IMGT definitions. Clonality, which ranges from 0 to 1, was calculated as one minus the normalized Shannon entropy of productive rearrangement frequencies. Public clonotype analysis was restricted to overrepresented clonotypes comprising at least 0.05% of each patient's repertoire. About a dozen age-matched healthy donor repertoires from immuneACCESS were used as controls for clonality. TCRdb mirrors the immuneACCESS table, restricted to in-frame sequences. Some clones are absent from its copies; in checked studies, under half trace to an unresolved V gene, and the reason for the others is unknown. V and J calls and clone size are those listed in that table; D and trimming were worked out from the DNA. The sample includes some 92,000 clones, with roughly three quarters observed a single time. 20% to 25% of the sample belongs to the ten largest clones.

The CDR3 spans 15 residues, from the cysteine through the phenylalanine. Of all the DNA, just the CDR3 is kept, 45 bases in frame from base 1. V is clipped by 1 base and J by 4 bases, and the sequence between their germline boundaries is 14 bases long. Reading the germline V gene gives CDR1 SGDLS and CDR2 YYNGEE. The sample's time point label is to be understood as: less than 30 months on ibrutinib. Roughly 1.8 micrograms of genomic DNA were extracted from cryopreserved PBMCs for TCR beta library preparation. Longitudinal blood samples from CLL patients receiving ibrutinib monotherapy were subjected to high-throughput TCR beta sequencing. The patients took part in an open-label, single-center phase 2 trial of ibrutinib monotherapy.

This sequence originates from a human donor with chronic lymphocytic leukemia. The source material was PBMCs, sampled after 24 months of ibrutinib treatment. The chain uses TRBV9 and TRBJ1-1, with no reliable assignment of the D segment. At the DNA level, the sequence is TGTGCCAGCAGCGTATCCACCGAACCGGGCACTGAAGCTTTCTTT. The encoded protein is CASSVSTEPGTEAFF.